This is a list of T cell receptor beta chains from one sample in a study of blood T cell repertoires in COVID-19. Clones were sequenced by immunoSEQ multiplex PCR, and TCRdb holds only the in-frame ones, with some missing. The sample yields roughly 260,000 clones, about 87% seen once. The sequencing input was peripheral blood. All receptors come from a man between 60 and 75 years old who had recovered from COVID-19. Both conserved end residues are part of each CDR3. The D gene is left open where the match is weak. Size tells how often a clone was seen (once, few, many) or the class of an expanded clone, and some rows leave it out.

TGCAGCGACAGGACAGGGGGCACAGATACGCAGTATTTT | CSDRTGGTDTQYF | TRBD1 | . | TRBJ2-3 | TRBV29-1 | 13
TGTGCCAGCAGTTTTGGGACAGGCCGGGGGCCAGGAAGTTCACCCCTCCACTTT | CASSFGTGRGPGSSPLHF | TRBD1 | once | TRBJ1-6 | TRBV27 | 18
TGTGCCAGCAGCCAAGGGACTTACCAAGAGACCCAGTACTTC | CASSQGTYQETQYF | . | . | TRBJ2-5 | TRBV3-1/TRBV3-2 | 14
TGTGCCAGCAGTCCACGGACAGGGGCCACCTACGAGCAGTACTTC | CASSPRTGATYEQYF | TRBD1 | . | TRBJ2-7 | TRBV2 | 15
TGTGCCAGCAGTCTCAGCGGGACCTCATACAATGAGCAGTTCTTC | CASSLSGTSYNEQFF | TRBD2 | . | TRBJ2-1 | TRBV5-4 | 15
TGTGCCAGCAGTGAAGCCAGGGTTGGTTACGAGCAGTACTTC | CASSEARVGYEQYF | . | . | TRBJ2-7 | TRBV6-1 | 14
TGCGCCAGCAGCCAAGACGGGTACTATGGCTACACCTTC | CASSQDGYYGYTF | . | . | TRBJ1-2 | TRBV4-1 | 13
TGTGCCAGCAGTTCAACAGGGACCCTCAATCAGCCCCAGCATTTT | CASSSTGTLNQPQHF | . | . | TRBJ1-5 | TRBV6-2/TRBV6-3 | 15
TGTGCCAGCAGCGCGACGACAGGGGGTGATCAGCCCCAGCATTTT | CASSATTGGDQPQHF | TRBD1 | . | TRBJ1-5 | TRBV7-9 | 15
TGTGCCAGTAGAAAGACACACCGTAATTCACCCCTCCACTTT | CASRKTHRNSPLHF | . | few | TRBJ1-6 | TRBV19 | 14
TGTGCCAGCAGGGACAGCAGCTCCTATAATTCACCCCTCCACTTT | CASRDSSSYNSPLHF | . | few | TRBJ1-6 | TRBV2 | 15
TGTGCCTGGATAATCCAGTCAGGCGAGCAGTACTTC | CAWIIQSGEQYF | . | . | TRBJ2-7 | TRBV30 | 12
TGTGCCAGCAGGGGGCCTCCGATCACGGCTGGAAACACCATATATTTT | CASRGPPITAGNTIYF | . | . | TRBJ1-3 | TRBV7-9 | 16